These T cell receptor beta chains were read from a single sample in a study of CD8+CD57+ T cells in acquired aplastic anemia. TCRdb redid the calling of the reads with MiXCR, one entry per CDR3 protein. The sample holds roughly 150,000 distinct CDR3 sequences, approximately 44% seen once. The specimen was sorted CD4+, CD8+, or CD8+CD57+ T cells (not recorded which) from PBMCs. The receptors were sampled from a human donor with aplastic anemia. CDR3s include the opening cysteine and the closing phenylalanine or tryptophan. The D gene is left open where the match is weak. Clone size, where shown, is once, few, many, or a class for clones that have expanded.

TRBV11-1,.,TRBJ2-6,.,TGTGCCAGCAGCGAAACAGAGGGGACTGGGGCCAACGTCCTGACTTTC,CASSETEGTGANVLTF
TRBV29-1,TRBD1,TRBJ2-5,.,TGCAGCCCCCGGGACAGGGGTGGGGAGACCCAGTACTTC,CSPRDRGGETQYF
TRBV5-1,.,TRBJ1-1,.,TGCGCCAGCAGCTTGGCCCCAGAGAACACTGAAGCTTTCTTT,CASSLAPENTEAFF
TRBV11-1,TRBD1,TRBJ1-6,once,TGTGCCAGCAGCCTCATCCTGGGGACAGGAAGAGGTTCACCCCTCCACTTT,CASSLILGTGRGSPLHF
TRBV10-2,.,TRBJ1-6,.,TGCGCCAGCAGTGAGACTAGGGGGACGGGGTCACCCCTCCACTTT,CASSETRGTGSPLHF
TRBV29-1,.,TRBJ1-1,few,TGCAGCGTTAATCAGGGAGCGAACACTGAAGCTTTCTTT,CSVNQGANTEAFF
TRBV7-9,.,TRBJ2-3,.,TGTGCCAGCATCGGGAAACCCACAGATACGCAGTATTTT,CASIGKPTDTQYF
TRBV27,TRBD1,TRBJ1-2,few,TGTGCCAGCAGTGGGACAGGGGGCCCCCTGAGCTACACCTTC,CASSGTGGPLSYTF
TRBV3-1,.,TRBJ2-7,many,TGTGCCAGCAGCCGGCGAGGGGGGTACGAGCAGTACTTC,CASSRRGGYEQYF
TRBV20-1,TRBD1,TRBJ1-3,many,TGCAGTGCTAGAGATGCGCGGACAGGGATAAATCGAAACACCATATATTTT,CSARDARTGINRNTIYF
TRBV7-2,.,TRBJ2-3,many,TGTGCCAGCAGCCGAGACATAGATACGCAGTATTTT,CASSRDIDTQYF
TRBV5-1,TRBD1,TRBJ1-2,few,TGCGCCAGCAGCTTGAATGATGCTCGGGACAGCAACTATGGCTACACCTTC,CASSLNDARDSNYGYTF
TRBV19,.,TRBJ2-1,many,TGTGCCAGTACCCCAGGCGGGAAGTCCTACAATGAGCAGTTCTTC,CASTPGGKSYNEQFF
TRBV20-1,.,TRBJ2-7,few,TGCAGTGCTAACGCGAGGGAGAGCTACGAGCAGTACTTC,CSANARESYEQYF
TRBV5-1,TRBD1,TRBJ1-2,few,TGCGCCAGCAGCCCGGGACAGGGGGGTCAGGACTATGGCTACACCTTC,CASSPGQGGQDYGYTF
TRBV3-1,.,TRBJ2-3,many,TGTGCCAGCAGCCAAGTACGAGGGCCGAGCACAGATACGCAGTATTTT,CASSQVRGPSTDTQYF
TRBV5-1,.,TRBJ1-1,many,TGCGCCAGCAGCTTTGGGGAGGTTGAAGCTTTCTTT,CASSFGEVEAFF
TRBV5-1,.,TRBJ1-4,few,TGCGCCAGCAGCCCAGTCGCTCTCTTCCTTGGGGCGGGGAATGAAAAACTGTTTTTT,CASSPVALFLGAGNEKLFF
TRBV24-1,.,TRBJ2-4,many,TGTGCCACCAGTGATGCCACCAGGGGGGACAAAAACATTCAGTACTTC,CATSDATRGDKNIQYF
TRBV14,TRBD2,TRBJ2-3,.,TGTGCCAGCAGCCAGGGACTAGCGGGGGTTGGCACGCAGTATTTT,CASSQGLAGVGTQYF
TRBV6-5,.,TRBJ1-1,.,TGTGCCAGCAGTTTATTTGATGGAGTAGATCACACTGAAGCTTTCTTT,CASSLFDGVDHTEAFF
TRBV7-9,.,TRBJ2-3,many,TGTGCCAGCAGCCCCGGTGGGGCGGTAGATACGCAGTATTTT,CASSPGGAVDTQYF
TRBV10-1,.,TRBJ1-2,.,TGCGCCAGCAGTGATTTAACAGTCCCCGGCTATGGCTACACCTTC,CASSDLTVPGYGYTF
TRBV20-1,.,TRBJ1-6,many,TGCAGTGCTAGAGATTTGCCGGGGGATTCACCCCTCCACTTT,CSARDLPGDSPLHF